The clone carrying this TCR beta chain occurred many times. What it recognizes is unknown. V lost 4 bases and J lost 1, with 14 bases in between. CDR1 is SGHRS and CDR2 is YFSETQ in the germline V gene. The CDR3 runs 16 residues. Unsorted libraries were derived from 2 million PBMCs stored at -80 C. This specimen belongs to a study of neurological immune-mediated disorders. Whole-study findings and limits: Expanded clones shared no CDR3 amino acid sequences across subjects, suggesting private repertoires in all groups. HTLV-1-associated myelopathy had the most TCR clonal expansion, whereas multiple sclerosis had the least (lower than in healthy controls).

TCRdb recomputed calls from the 5' RACE reads with MiXCR, one row per CDR3 protein. The repertoire has about 60,000 distinct CDR3 sequences, roughly 4% of them found once; the top ten carry 1.6%. V and J are TRBV5-1 and TRBJ2-2; the D gene is possibly TRBD2 (7 bases). Sample: PBMCs. The sequence was obtained from a man aged 30 to 45 with multiple sclerosis. The CDR3 DNA reads as TGCGCCAGCAGCCAGAGGGGGGGCCGGAACACCGGGGAGCTGTTTTTT. Translated: CASSQRGGRNTGELFF.